This T cell receptor (beta chain) was recovered during a study of blood T cell repertoires in COVID-19. Study context: Sites in the United States, Italy and Spain provided acute and convalescent COVID-19 samples. Nucleic acid was either cDNA or gDNA, and it came from T cells, B-cell-depleted T cells, or PBMCs.

As processed by the authors: Estimates of nucleated cell counts were drawn from the amplification of reference gene primers. Produced via immunoSEQ multiplex PCR; TCRdb's table is partial and in-frame only. Clone size and V and J calls were adopted from that table, with D and trimming inferred from the DNA. The sample lists about 220,000 clones; roughly four fifths were seen once. This receptor was taken from a woman aged 25 to 39 who had recovered from COVID-19. Sequenced material: peripheral blood.

CDR3 nucleotides: TGTGCCAGCAGCCTAGCATTATCCTCGGGCAATGAGCAGTTCTTC. This translates into CASSLALSSGNEQFF. The V and J genes are TRBV9 and TRBJ2-1; a possible D gene is TRBD2 (5 bases). From germline, CDR1 is SGDLS and CDR2 YYNGEE. This CDR3 spans 15 amino acids. With 4 bases removed from V and 6 bases from J, the gap between germline ends came to 17 bases.